This T cell receptor (beta chain) was found in a study of coeliac disease. Study background: Disease groups: newly diagnosed active, refractory type I, gluten-free-diet controlled.

The CDR3 extends over 14 amino acids. V gave up 6 bases and J gave up 3 bases, with 15 bases separating them. Germline CDR1 is LNHDA and CDR2 is SQIVND (reference sequence). Method: immunoSEQ multiplex PCR; TCRdb's copy keeps in-frame clones and lacks some. The sample lists roughly 8,000 clones, 57% occurring once. The specimen was intraepithelial lymphocytes from the gut. The V and J genes are TRBV19 and TRBJ2-7; tentative D call: TRBD2 (5 bases). The clonotype was recovered from a woman aged 55-70 years with celiac disease. The CDR3 region has the DNA TGTGCCAGTAGCTCTGGACGGGGAGACTACGAGCAGTACTTC. Amino acids: CASSSGRGDYEQYF.